The sequence of this T cell receptor beta chain was determined in a study of blood T cells in healthy people across ages. Background on the study: Template switching recovered approximately one barcoded beta molecule for every two T cells.

With 11 bases removed from V and 1 base from J, the gap between germline ends came to 11 bases. The CDR3 runs 12 residues. Germline CDR1 is SGHTA and CDR2 is FQGNSA. The second PCR ran about 6 to 11 cycles with a sample-barcoded 5' primer and J-beta primers. TCRdb reprocessed the 5' RACE reads via MiXCR and lists one record per CDR3 protein. The table records 550,000 to 600,000 distinct CDR3 sequences, 27% of them present only once. The rearrangement joins TRBV7-2 to TRBJ1-1; maybe TRBD1 (5 bases). The sample taken for sequencing was blood. This clonotype originated in a woman in her 70s in good health. The CDR3 DNA is TGTGCCTCACGACAGAGGAACACTGAAGCTTTCTTT. It encodes CASRQRNTEAFF.